This T cell receptor (beta chain) was identified during a study of CD8+ T cells in alopecia areata. In the study overall: Tofacitinib was given for 6 to 18 months, then stopped for 6 months.

For this clone: Its cognate antigen is unknown.

Sequencing relied on a cDNA template that was reverse transcribed from extracted RNA. Clones were read by immunoSEQ multiplex PCR, and TCRdb kept only the in-frame ones, dropping some. This table holds under 350,000 clones, nearly 60% found once. Between the trimmed V and J ends, which lost 6 bases and 6 bases, there was a span of 14 bases. CDR3 length equals 14 residues. Germline assignment: CDR1 MNHNS and CDR2 SASEGT. Treatment indicated: oral pan-JAK inhibitor, 5-10 mg twice daily. Punch biopsies of lesional scalp, plus peripheral blood, were taken from alopecia areata patients. Study-level findings and limits: For lesional scalp, especially alopecia totalis/universalis, clonality was higher than in normal scalp.

The source of this sequence is a human donor with alopecia areata. The genes are TRBV6-1 and TRBJ2-2, with D perhaps assigned TRBD1 or TRBD2 (5 bases each). The sequencing here drew on CD4+ T cells sorted from blood, taken at week 24, from a patient treated with tofacitinib. The CDR3 DNA sequence: TGTGCCAGCAGAGAGGGGCTCCAACCCGGGGAGCTGTTTTTT. This translates into CASREGLQPGELFF.